Reported below is one T cell receptor beta chain. Antigen: not known. Both 60 Vbeta primers and 13 Jbeta primers went into the PCR. Sequencing used immunoSEQ multiplex PCR; TCRdb keeps in-frame clones, though not all of them. The sample contains about 200,000 clones, about four fifths of which appear only once. The data derive from a study of cytomegalovirus exposure and HLA in healthy donors. Study at large: The Caucasian-associated ancestry cluster contained approximately 81% of the 300 to 400 genotyped donors.

The CDR3 loop spans 15 amino acids. The germline V gene has CDR1 ENHRY and CDR2 SYGVKD. Deletions cut 4 bases from V and 8 bases from J, with 18 bases between. Whole-study findings and limits: More than 150 TCR beta chains were listed as cytomegalovirus-associated. Most TCR beta V segments were productive about 87% or about 30% of the time in an earlier analysis. Clonal expansion was found to be greater in HLA-associated TCR beta chains than in equally common others in a later analysis.

The rearrangement uses TRBV10-3 and TRBJ2-1; tentatively, D is TRBD2 (7 bases). Source material: PBMCs. The sequence was obtained from a man younger than 45 in good health and CMV-seronegative. The CDR3 here is CAISAGGAGGDEQFF. Written as DNA, the CDR3 is TGTGCCATCAGTGCGGGGGGCGCGGGCGGGGATGAGCAGTTCTTC.